The clone carrying this T cell receptor beta chain was counted a few times. TCRdb re-called the 5' RACE reads through MiXCR, storing one row per CDR3 protein. Of under 900,000 distinct CDR3 sequences in the sample, around 12% were seen once. The data derive from a study of identical twins. These same records also appear under a second study, on yellow fever vaccine responses in identical twins.

Sequenced material: PBMCs. This TCR was sampled from a woman aged 18-29 years in good health.

The CDR3 is CASSHIKPQHF. CDR3 in DNA: TGTGCCAGCAGCCACATCAAACCCCAGCATTTT. The chain couples TRBV6-1 to TRBJ1-5; D is uncertain. CDR3 size: 11 residues. V was shortened by 6 bases and J by 10 bases, with 10 bases between the two germline ends. Germline V gene lookup returns CDR1 MNHNS and CDR2 SASEGT.